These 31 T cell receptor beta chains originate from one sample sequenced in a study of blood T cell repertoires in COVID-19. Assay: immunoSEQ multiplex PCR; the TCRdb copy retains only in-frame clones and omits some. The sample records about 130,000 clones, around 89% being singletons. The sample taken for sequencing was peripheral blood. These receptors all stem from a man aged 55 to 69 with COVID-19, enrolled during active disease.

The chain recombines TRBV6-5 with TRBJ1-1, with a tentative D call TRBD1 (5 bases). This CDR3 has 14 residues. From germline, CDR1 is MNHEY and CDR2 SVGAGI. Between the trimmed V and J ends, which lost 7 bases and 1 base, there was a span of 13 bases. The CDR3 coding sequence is TGTGCCAGCACTTTGGACACAGAGAACACTGAAGCTTTCTTT. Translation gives CASTLDTENTEAFF.

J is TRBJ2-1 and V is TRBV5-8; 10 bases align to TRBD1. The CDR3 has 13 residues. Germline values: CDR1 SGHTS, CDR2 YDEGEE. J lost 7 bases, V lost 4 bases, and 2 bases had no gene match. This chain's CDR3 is CASSRDRGNEQFF. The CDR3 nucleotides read TGTGCCAGCAGCCGGGACAGGGGAAATGAGCAGTTCTTC. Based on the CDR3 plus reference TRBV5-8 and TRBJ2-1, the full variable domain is EAGVTQSPTHLIKTRGQQATLRCSPISGHTSVYWYQQALGLGLQFLLWYDEGEERNRGNFPPRFSGRQFPNYSSELNVNALELEDSALYLCASSRDRGNEQFFGPGTRLTVL.

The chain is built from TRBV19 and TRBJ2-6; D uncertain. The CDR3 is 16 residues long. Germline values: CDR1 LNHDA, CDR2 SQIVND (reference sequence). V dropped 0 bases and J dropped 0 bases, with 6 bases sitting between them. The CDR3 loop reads CASSIEQLSGANVLTF. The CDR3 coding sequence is TGTGCCAGTAGTATAGAACAGCTCTCTGGGGCCAACGTCCTGACTTTC.

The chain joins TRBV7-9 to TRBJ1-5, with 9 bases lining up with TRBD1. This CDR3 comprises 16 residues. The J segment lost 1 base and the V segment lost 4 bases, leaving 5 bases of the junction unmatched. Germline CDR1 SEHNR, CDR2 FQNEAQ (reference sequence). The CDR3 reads CASSSIGQGSNQPQHF. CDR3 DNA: TGTGCCAGCAGCTCCATTGGACAGGGGAGCAATCAGCCCCAGCATTTT.

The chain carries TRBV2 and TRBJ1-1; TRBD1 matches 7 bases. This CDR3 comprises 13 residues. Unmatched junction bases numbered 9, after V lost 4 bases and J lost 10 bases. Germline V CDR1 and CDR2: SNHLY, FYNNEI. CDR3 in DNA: TGTGCCAGCAGTGCCGAGAGGAAGGGGGCAGCTTTCTTT. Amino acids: CASSAERKGAAFF.

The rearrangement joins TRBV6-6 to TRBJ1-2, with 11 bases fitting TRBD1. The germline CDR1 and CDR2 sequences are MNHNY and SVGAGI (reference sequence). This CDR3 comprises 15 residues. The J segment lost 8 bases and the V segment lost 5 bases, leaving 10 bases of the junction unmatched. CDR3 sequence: CASSRGGQGARGYTF. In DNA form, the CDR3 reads TGTGCCAGCAGTCGCGGCGGACAGGGGGCAAGAGGCTACACCTTC.

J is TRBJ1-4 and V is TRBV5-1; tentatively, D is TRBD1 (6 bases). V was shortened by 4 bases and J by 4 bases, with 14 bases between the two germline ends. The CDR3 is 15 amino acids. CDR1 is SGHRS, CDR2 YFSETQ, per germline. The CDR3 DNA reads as TGCGCCAGCAGCCCAGGACAGCGGGGTAATGAAAAACTGTTTTTT. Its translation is CASSPGQRGNEKLFF. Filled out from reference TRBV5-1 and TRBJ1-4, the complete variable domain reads KAGVTQTPRYLIKTRGQQVTLSCSPISGHRSVSWYQQTPGQGLQFLFEYFSETQRNKGNFPGRFSGRQFSNSRSEMNVSTLELGDSALYLCASSPGQRGNEKLFFGSGTQLSVL.

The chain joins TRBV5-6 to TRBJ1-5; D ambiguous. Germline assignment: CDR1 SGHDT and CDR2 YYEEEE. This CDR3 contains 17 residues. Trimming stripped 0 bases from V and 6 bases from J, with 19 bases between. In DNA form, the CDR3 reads TGTGCCAGCAGCTTGGGGAGGGCCTCCCCGATTGGTCAGCCCCAGCATTTT. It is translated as CASSLGRASPIGQPQHF.

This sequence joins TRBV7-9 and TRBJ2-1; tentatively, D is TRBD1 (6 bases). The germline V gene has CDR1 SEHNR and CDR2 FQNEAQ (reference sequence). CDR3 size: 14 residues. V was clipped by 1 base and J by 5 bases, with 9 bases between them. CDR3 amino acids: CASSLVRDNNEQFF. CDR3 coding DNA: TGTGCCAGCAGCTTAGTACGGGACAACAATGAGCAGTTCTTC. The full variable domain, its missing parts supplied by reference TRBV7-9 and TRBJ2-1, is DTGVSQNPRHKITKRGQNVTFRCDPISEHNRLYWYRQTLGQGPEFLTYFQNEAQLEKSRLLSDRFSAERPKGSFSTLEIQRTEQGDSAMYLCASSLVRDNNEQFFGPGTRLTVL.

The CDR3 reads CASSSGGVNQPQHF. As DNA, the CDR3 is TGTGCCAGCAGCTCTGGAGGGGTCAATCAGCCCCAGCATTTT. The V call is TRBV5-6, the J call TRBJ1-5; TRBD1 might be the D (5 bases). Between the trimmed V and J ends, which lost 3 bases and 3 bases, there was a span of 10 bases. Germline V gene data show CDR1 as SGHDT and CDR2 as YYEEEE. The CDR3 length is 14 residues.

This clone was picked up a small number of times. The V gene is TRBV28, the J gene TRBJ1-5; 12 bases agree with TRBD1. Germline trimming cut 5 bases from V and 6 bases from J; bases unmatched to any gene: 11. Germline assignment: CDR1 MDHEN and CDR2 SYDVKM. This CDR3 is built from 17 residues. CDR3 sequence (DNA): TGTGCCAGCAGTCACCACTTTGGGACAGGGGGCAGTCAGCCCCAGCATTTT. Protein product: CASSHHFGTGGSQPQHF.

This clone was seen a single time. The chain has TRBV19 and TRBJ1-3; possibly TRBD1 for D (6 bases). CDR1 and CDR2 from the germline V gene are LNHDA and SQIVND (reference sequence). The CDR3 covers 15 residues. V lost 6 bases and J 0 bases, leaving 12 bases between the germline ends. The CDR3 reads CASSDGGASGNTIYF. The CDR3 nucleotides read TGTGCCAGTAGCGATGGGGGGGCCTCTGGAAACACCATATATTTT.

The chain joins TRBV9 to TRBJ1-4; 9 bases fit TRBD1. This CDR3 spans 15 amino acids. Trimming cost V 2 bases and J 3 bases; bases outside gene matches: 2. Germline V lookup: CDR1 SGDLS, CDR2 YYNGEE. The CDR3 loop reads CASSVRTGANEKLFF. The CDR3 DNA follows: TGTGCCAGCAGCGTCCGGACAGGGGCTAATGAAAAACTGTTTTTT.

CDR3 loop: CASSLSGDPNSPLHF. CDR3 DNA: TGTGCCAGCAGCTTAAGCGGAGACCCTAATTCACCCCTCCACTTT. The genes are TRBV11-2 and TRBJ1-6; the D is unclear. The V and J ends lost 2 bases and 6 bases respectively, with 11 bases between them. This CDR3 is 15 amino acids long. The V gene's germline CDR1 is SGHAT and CDR2 FQNNGV.

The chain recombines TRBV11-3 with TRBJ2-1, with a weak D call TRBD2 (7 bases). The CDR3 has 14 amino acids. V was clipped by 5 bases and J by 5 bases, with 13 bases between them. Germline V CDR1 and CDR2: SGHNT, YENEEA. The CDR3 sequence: CASSLRGADNEQFF. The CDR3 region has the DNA TGTGCCAGCAGCCTACGGGGGGCGGACAATGAGCAGTTCTTC.

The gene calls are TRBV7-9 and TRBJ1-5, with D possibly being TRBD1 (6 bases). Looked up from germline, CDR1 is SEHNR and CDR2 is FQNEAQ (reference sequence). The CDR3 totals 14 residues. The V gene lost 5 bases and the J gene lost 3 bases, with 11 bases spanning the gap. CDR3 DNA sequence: TGTGCCAGCAGCCCTCCAGGGGCCAATCAGCCCCAGCATTTT. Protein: CASSPPGANQPQHF.

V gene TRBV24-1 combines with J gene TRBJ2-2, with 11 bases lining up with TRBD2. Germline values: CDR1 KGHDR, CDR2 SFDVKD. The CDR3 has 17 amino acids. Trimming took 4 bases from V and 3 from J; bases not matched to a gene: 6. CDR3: CATSELSGLADTGELFF. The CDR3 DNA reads TGTGCCACCAGTGAGCTATCGGGACTAGCGGACACCGGGGAGCTGTTTTTT.

The CDR3 sequence is CATSWGGQGGDTQYF. The CDR3 DNA follows: TGTGCCACCAGTTGGGGCGGGCAGGGGGGAGATACGCAGTATTTT. V is TRBV15 and J is TRBJ2-3, with D possibly TRBD1 on 7 matching bases. V shed 6 bases and J shed 5 bases, with 18 bases lying between them. Germline CDR1 LNHNV, CDR2 YYDKDF (reference sequence). The CDR3 totals 15 residues.

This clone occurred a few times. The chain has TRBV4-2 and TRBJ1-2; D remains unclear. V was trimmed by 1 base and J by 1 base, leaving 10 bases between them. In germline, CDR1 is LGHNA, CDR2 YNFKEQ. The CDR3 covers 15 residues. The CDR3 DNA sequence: TGTGCCAGCAGCCAAGCGAGGGCCGTTAACTATGGCTACACCTTC. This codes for CASSQARAVNYGYTF.

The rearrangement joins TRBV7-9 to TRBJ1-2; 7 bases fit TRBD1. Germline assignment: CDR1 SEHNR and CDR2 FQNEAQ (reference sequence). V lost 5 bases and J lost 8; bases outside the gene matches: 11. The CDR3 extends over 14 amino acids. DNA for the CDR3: TGTGCCAGCAGCCCTACGGAGGGGGCGCGGGGCTACACCTTC. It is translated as CASSPTEGARGYTF.

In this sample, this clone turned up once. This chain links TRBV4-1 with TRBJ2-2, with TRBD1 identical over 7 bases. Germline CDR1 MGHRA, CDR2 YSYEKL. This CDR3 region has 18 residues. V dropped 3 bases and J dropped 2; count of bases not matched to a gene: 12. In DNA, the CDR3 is TGCGCCAGCAGCCACTCCCTCCTGGGGACAGCCAACACCGGGGAGCTGTTTTTT. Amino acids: CASSHSLLGTANTGELFF.

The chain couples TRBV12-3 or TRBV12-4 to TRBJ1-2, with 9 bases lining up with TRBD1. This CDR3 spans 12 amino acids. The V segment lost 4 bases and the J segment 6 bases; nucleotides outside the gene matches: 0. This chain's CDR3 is CASSWTGDGYTF. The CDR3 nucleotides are TGTGCCAGCAGTTGGACAGGGGATGGCTACACCTTC.

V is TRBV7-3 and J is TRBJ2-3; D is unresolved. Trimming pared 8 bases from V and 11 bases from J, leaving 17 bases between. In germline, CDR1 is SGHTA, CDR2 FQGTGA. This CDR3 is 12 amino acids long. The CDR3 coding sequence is TGTGCCAGCGGTTCAACCCCTAAGAAGCAGTATTTT. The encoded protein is CASGSTPKKQYF.

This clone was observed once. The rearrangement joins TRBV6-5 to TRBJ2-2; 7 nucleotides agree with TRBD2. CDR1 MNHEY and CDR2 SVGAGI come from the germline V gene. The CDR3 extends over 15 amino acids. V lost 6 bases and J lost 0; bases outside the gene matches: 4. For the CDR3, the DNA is TGTGCCAGCAGGAACCTAGCGGCGAACACCGGGGAGCTGTTTTTT. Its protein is CASRNLAANTGELFF.

CDR3 nucleotide sequence: TGCGCCAGCAGCCAAGAAGGGGACTGGATCTACGAGCAGTACTTC. This sequence encodes CASSQEGDWIYEQYF. The chain combines TRBV4-1 with TRBJ2-7, with D possibly being TRBD2 (6 bases). The germline V gene encodes CDR1 MGHRA and CDR2 YSYEKL. The V end was cut by 0 bases, the J end by 3 bases, with 12 bases between. CDR3 length: 15 residues.

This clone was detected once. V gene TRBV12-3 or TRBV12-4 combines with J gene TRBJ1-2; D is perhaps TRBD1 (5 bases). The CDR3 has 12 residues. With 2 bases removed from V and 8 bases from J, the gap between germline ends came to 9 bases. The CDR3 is CASSLRPGGYTF. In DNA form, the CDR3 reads TGTGCCAGCAGTTTAAGGCCAGGGGGCTACACCTTC.

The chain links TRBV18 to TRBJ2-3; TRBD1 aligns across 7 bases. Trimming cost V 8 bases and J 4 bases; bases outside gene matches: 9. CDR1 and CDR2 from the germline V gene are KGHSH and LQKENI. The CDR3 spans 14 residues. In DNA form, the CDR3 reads TGTGCCAGCCACCGGGACAGCGTACCAGATACGCAGTATTTT. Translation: CASHRDSVPDTQYF.

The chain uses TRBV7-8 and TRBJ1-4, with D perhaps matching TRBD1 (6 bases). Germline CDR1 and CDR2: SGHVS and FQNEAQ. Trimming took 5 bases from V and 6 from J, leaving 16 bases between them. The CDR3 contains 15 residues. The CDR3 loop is CASSRFTGIDEKLFF. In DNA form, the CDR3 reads TGTGCCAGCAGCCGATTTACAGGGATTGATGAAAAACTGTTTTTT.

CDR3 DNA: TGTGCCACCAGCAGACGACTAGCGGGGAAACAAGAGACCCAGTACTTC. It yields the protein CATSRRLAGKQETQYF. The V and J genes are TRBV15 and TRBJ2-5; TRBD2 matches at 11 bases. Germline trimming cut 2 bases from V and 2 bases from J; bases unmatched to any gene: 4. CDR3 size: 16 residues. Germline V CDR1 and CDR2: LNHNV, YYDKDF (reference sequence).

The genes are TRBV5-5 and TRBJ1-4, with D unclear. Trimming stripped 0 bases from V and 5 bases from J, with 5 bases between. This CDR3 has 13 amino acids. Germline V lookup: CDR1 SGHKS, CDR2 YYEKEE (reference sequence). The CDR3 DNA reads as TGTGCCAGCAGCTTGGTCGGGAATGAAAAACTGTTTTTT. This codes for CASSLVGNEKLFF. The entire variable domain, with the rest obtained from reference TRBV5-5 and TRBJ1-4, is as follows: DAGVTQSPTHLIKTRGQQVTLRCSPISGHKSVSWYQQVLGQGPQFIFQYYEKEERGRGNFPDRFSARQFPNYSSELNVNALLLGDSALYLCASSLVGNEKLFFGSGTQLSVL.

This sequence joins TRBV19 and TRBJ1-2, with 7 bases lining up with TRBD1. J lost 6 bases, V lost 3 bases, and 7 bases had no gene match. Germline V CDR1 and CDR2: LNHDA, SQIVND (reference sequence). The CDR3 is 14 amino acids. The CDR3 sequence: CASSMAAGQDGYTF. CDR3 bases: TGTGCCAGTAGTATGGCGGCAGGACAGGATGGCTACACCTTC.